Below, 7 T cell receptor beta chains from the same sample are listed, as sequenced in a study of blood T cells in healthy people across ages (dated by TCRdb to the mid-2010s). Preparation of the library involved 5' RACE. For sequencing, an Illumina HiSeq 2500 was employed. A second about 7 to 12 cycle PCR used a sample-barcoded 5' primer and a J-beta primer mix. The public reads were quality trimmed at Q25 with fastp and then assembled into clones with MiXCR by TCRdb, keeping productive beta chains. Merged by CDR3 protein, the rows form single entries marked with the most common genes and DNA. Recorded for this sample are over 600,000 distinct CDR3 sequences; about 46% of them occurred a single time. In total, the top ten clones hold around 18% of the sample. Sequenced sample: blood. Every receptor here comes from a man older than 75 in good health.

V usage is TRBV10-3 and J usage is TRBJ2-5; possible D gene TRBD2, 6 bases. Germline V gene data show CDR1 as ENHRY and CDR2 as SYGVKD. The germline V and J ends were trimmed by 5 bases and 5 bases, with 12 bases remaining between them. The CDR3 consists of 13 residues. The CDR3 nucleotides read TGTGCCATCAGTTCGGCGGGAAAGGAGACCCAGTACTTC. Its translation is CAISSAGKETQYF.

DNA for the CDR3: TGTGCCAGCAGTCTAACTAGCGGGAACGTAGATACGCAGTATTTT. Its translation is CASSLTSGNVDTQYF. The chain couples TRBV28 to TRBJ2-3; 10 bases match TRBD2. Germline CDR1 MDHEN, CDR2 SYDVKM. The CDR3 has 15 residues. The V gene end was trimmed by 5 bases and the J gene end by 5 bases; junction bases not matched to a gene: 7.

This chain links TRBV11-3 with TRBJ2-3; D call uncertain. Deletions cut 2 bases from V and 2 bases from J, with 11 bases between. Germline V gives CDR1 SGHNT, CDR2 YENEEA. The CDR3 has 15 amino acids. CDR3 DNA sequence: TGTGCCAGCAGCTTACCTAGTGGAACCACAGATACGCAGTATTTT. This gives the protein CASSLPSGTTDTQYF. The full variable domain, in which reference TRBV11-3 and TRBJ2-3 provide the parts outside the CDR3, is EAGVVQSPRYKIIEKKQPVAFWCNPISGHNTLYWYLQNLGQGPELLIRYENEEAVDDSQLPKDRFSAERLKGVDSTLKIQPAELGDSAVYLCASSLPSGTTDTQYFGPGTRLTVL.

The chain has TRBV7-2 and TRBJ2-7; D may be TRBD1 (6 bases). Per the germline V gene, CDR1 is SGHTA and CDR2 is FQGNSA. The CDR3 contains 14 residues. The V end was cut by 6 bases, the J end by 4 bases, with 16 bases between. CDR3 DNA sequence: TGTGCCAGCAGTATACAGGGTCCGGTGTACGAGCAGTACTTC. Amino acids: CASSIQGPVYEQYF.

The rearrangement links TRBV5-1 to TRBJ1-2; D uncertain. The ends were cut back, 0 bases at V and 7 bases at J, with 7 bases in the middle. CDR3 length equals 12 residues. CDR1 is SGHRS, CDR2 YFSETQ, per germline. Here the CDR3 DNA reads TGCGCCAGCAGCTTGGATACCTCTGGCTACACCTTC. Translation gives CASSLDTSGYTF.

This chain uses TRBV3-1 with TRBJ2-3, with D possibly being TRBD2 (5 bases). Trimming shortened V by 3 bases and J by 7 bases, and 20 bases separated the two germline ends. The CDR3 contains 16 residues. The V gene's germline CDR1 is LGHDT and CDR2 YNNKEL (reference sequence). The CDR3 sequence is CASSQGLSGYGHTQYF. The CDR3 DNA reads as TGTGCCAGCAGCCAGGGTCTAAGCGGCTACGGGCATACGCAGTATTTT.

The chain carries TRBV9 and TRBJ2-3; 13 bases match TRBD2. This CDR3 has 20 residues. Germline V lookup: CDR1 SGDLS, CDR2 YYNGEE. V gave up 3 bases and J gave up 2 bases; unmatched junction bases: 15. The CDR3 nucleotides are TGTGCCAGCAGCGCCGACACCCCGGGACTAGCGGGAAAACTCACAGATACGCAGTATTTT. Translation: CASSADTPGLAGKLTDTQYF.